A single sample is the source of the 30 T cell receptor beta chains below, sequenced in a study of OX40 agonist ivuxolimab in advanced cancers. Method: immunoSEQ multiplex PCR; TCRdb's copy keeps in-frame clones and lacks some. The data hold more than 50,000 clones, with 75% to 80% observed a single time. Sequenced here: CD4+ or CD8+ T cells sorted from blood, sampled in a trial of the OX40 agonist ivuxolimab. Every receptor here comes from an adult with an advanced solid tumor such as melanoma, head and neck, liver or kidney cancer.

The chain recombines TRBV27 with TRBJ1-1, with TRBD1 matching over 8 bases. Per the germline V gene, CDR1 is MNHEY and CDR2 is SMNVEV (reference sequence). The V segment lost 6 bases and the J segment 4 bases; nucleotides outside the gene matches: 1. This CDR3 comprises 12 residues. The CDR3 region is CASSTGGTEAFF. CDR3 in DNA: TGTGCCAGCAGCACAGGGGGCACTGAAGCTTTCTTT.

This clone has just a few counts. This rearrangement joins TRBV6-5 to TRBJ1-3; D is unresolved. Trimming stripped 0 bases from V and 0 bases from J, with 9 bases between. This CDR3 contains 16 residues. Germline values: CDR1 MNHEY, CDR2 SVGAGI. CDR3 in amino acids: CASSYSNRHSGNTIYF. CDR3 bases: TGTGCCAGCAGTTACTCGAATCGCCACTCTGGAAACACCATATATTTT.

This CDR3 reads CASSQGLAGGGETQYF. For the CDR3, the DNA is TGTGCCAGCAGCCAGGGGCTAGCGGGGGGCGGGGAGACCCAGTACTTC. The chain has TRBV25-1 and TRBJ2-5, with 11 bases identical to TRBD2. Trimming at V came to 6 bases and at J to 5 bases, leaving 11 bases not matched to a gene. Per germline, CDR1 MGHDK and CDR2 SYGVNS. The CDR3 is 16 residues long.

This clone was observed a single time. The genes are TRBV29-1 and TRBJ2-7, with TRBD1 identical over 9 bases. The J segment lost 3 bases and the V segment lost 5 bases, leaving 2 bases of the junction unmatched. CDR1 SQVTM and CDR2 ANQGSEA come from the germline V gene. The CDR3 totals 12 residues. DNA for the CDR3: TGCAGCGTTTCGGGACAGGGCTACGAGCAGTACTTC. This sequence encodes CSVSGQGYEQYF.

CDR3 bases: TGTGCCAGCAGTGGACTAGCGGGAGCCGGGGAGCTGTTTTTT. Translating gives CASSGLAGAGELFF. V and J are TRBV6-1 and TRBJ2-2, with 12 bases aligning to TRBD2. The V and J ends lost 4 bases and 6 bases, in that order; junction bases with no gene match: 0. Germline CDR1 reads MNHNS; CDR2 reads SASEGT. The CDR3 is 14 amino acids.

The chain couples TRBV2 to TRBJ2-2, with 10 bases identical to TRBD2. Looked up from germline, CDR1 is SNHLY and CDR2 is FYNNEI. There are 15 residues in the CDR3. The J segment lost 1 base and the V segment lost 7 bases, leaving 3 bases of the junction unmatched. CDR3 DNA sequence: TGTGCCAGCACCCGGACTAGCGGGAACACCGGGGAGCTGTTTTTT. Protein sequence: CASTRTSGNTGELFF.

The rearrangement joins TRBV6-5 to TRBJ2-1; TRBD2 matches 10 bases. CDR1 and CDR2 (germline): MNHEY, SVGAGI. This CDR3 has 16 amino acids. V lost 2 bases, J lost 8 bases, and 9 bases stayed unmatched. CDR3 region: CASSYLSGRAIDEQFF. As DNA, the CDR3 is TGTGCCAGCAGTTACCTCAGCGGGAGGGCCATCGATGAGCAGTTCTTC.

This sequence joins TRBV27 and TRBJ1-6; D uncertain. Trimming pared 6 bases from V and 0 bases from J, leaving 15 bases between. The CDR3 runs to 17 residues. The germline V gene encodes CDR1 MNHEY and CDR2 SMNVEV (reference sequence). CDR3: CASSLRQASSYNSPLHF. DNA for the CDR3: TGTGCCAGCAGCCTTCGGCAGGCATCCTCCTATAATTCACCCCTCCACTTT.

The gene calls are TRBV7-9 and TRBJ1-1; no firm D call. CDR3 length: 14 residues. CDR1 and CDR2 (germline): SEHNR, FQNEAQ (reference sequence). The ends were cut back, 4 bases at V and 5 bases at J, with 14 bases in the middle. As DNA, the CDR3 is TGTGCCAGCAGCTCCGTCGGTCGAGAGACTGAAGCTTTCTTT. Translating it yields CASSSVGRETEAFF. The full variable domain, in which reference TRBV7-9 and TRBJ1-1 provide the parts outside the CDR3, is DTGVSQNPRHKITKRGQNVTFRCDPISEHNRLYWYRQTLGQGPEFLTYFQNEAQLEKSRLLSDRFSAERPKGSFSTLEIQRTEQGDSAMYLCASSSVGRETEAFFGQGTRLTVV.

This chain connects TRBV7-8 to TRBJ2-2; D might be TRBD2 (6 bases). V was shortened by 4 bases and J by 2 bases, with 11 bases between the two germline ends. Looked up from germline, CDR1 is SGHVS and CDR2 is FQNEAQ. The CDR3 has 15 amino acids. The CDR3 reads CASSSIGRNTGELFF. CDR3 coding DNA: TGTGCCAGCAGCTCAATCGGGAGAAACACCGGGGAGCTGTTTTTT. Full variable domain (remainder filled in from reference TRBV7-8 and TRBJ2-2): GAGVSQSPRYKVAKRGQDVALRCDPISGHVSLFWYQQALGQGPEFLTYFQNEAQLDKSGLPSDRFFAERPEGSVSTLKIQRTQQEDSAVYLCASSSIGRNTGELFFGEGSRLTVL.

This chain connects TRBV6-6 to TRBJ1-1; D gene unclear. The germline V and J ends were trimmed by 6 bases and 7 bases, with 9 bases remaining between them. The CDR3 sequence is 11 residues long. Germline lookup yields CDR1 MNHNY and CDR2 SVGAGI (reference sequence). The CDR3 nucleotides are TGTGCCAGCAGCCTAGGGAGTGAAGCTTTCTTT. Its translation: CASSLGSEAFF.

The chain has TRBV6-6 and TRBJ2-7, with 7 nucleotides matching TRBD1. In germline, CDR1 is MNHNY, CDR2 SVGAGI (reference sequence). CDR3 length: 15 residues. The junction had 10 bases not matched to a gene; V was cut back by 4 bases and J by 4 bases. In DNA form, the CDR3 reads TGTGCCAGCAGTTCCACGGGACAGTTCGTGTACGAGCAGTACTTC. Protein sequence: CASSSTGQFVYEQYF.

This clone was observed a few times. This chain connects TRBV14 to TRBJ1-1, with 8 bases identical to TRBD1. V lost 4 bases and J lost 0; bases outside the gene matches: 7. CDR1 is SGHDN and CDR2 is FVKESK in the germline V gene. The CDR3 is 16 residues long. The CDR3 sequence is CASSPGQGRLNTEAFF. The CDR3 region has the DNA TGTGCCAGCAGCCCCGGACAGGGACGATTGAACACTGAAGCTTTCTTT.

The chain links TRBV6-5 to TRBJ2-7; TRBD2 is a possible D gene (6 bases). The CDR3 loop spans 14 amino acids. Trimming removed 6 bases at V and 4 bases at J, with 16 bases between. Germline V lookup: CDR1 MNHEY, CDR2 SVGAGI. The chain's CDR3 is CASRLLARTYEQYF. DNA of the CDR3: TGTGCCAGCAGACTCCTAGCGAGAACTTACGAGCAGTACTTC.

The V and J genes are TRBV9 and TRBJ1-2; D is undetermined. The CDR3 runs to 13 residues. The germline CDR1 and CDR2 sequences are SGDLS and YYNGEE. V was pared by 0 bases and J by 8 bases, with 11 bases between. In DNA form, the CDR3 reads TGTGCCAGCAGCGTAGATCAGTCGGGCGGCTACACCTTC. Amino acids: CASSVDQSGGYTF.

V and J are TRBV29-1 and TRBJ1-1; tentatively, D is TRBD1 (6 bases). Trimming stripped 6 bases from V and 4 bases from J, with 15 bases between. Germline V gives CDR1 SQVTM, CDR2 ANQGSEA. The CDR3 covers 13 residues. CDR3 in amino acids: CSVLRGFATEAFF. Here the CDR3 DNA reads TGCAGCGTGCTCAGGGGCTTCGCCACTGAAGCTTTCTTT.

The CDR3: CASSRLGNEQFF. The DNA for the CDR3 is TGCGCCAGCAGCAGGCTTGGCAACGAGCAGTTCTTC. This chain joins TRBV5-1 and TRBJ2-1; D unclear. Looked up from germline, CDR1 is SGHRS and CDR2 is YFSETQ. CDR3 size: 12 residues. Between the trimmed V and J ends, which lost 4 bases and 10 bases, there was a span of 12 bases.

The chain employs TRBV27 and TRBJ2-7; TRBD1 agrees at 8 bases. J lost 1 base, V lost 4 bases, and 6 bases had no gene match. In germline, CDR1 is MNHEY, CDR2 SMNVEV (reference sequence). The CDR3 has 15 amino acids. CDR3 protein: CASSSTGTGSYEQYF. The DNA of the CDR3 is TGTGCCAGCAGTTCCACCGGGACAGGTTCCTACGAGCAGTACTTC.

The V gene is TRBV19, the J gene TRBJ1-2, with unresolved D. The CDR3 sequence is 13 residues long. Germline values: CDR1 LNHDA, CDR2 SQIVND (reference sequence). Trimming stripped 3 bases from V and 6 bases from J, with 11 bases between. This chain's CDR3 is CASSINNLDGYTF. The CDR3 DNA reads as TGTGCCAGTAGTATTAATAATTTGGATGGCTACACCTTC.

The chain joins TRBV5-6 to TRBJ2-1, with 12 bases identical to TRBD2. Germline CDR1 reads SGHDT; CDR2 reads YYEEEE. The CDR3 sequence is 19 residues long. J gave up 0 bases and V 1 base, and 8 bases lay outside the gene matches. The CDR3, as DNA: TGTGCCAGCAGCTTGAGTCGCGGACTAGCGGGGCTCTCCTACAATGAGCAGTTCTTC. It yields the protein CASSLSRGLAGLSYNEQFF.

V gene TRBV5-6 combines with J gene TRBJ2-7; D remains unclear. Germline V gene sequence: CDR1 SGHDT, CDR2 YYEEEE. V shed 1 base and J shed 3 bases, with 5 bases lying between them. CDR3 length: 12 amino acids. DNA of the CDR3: TGTGCCAGCAGCTTGACGATCTACGAGCAGTACTTC. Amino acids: CASSLTIYEQYF. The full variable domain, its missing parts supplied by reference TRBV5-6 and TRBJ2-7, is DAGVTQSPTHLIKTRGQQVTLRCSPKSGHDTVSWYQQALGQGPQFIFQYYEEEERQRGNFPDRFSGHQFPNYSSELNVNALLLGDSALYLCASSLTIYEQYFGPGTRLTVT.

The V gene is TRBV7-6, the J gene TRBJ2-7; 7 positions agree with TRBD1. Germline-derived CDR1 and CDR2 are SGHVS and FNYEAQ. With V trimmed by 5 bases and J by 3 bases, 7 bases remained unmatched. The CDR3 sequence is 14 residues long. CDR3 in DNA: TGTGCCAGCAGCATTAAGGGGGCGGGCTACGAGCAGTACTTC. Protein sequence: CASSIKGAGYEQYF. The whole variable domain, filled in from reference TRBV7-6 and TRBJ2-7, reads GAGVSQSPRYKVTKRGQDVALRCDPISGHVSLYWYRQALGQGPEFLTYFNYEAQQDKSGLPNDRFSAERPEGSISTLTIQRTEQRDSAMYRCASSIKGAGYEQYFGPGTRLTVT.

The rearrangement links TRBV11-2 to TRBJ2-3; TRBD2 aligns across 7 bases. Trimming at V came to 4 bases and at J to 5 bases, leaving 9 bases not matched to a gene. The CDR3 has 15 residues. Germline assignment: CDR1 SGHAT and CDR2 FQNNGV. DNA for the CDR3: TGTGCCAGCAGCTCCCTCTTCGGGGGGATAGATACGCAGTATTTT. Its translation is CASSSLFGGIDTQYF.

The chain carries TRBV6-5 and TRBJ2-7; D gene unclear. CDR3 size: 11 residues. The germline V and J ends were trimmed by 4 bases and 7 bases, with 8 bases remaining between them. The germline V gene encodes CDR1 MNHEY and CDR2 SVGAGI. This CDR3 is CASSSWMEQYF. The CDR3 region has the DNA TGTGCCAGCAGTTCGTGGATGGAGCAGTACTTC.

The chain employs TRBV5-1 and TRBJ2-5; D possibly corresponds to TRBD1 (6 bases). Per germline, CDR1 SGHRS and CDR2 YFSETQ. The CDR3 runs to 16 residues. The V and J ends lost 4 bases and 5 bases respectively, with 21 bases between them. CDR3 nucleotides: TGCGCCAGCAGCCTACCAACAGGGAAAAGTAGGGAGACCCAGTACTTC. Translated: CASSLPTGKSRETQYF.

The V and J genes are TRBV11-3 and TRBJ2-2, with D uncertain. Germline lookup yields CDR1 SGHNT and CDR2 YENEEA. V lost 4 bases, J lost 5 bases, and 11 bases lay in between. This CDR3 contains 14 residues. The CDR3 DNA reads TGTGCCAGCAGCTCCCGGACCTTTACCGGGGAGCTGTTTTTT. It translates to CASSSRTFTGELFF. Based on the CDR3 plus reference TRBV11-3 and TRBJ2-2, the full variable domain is EAGVVQSPRYKIIEKKQPVAFWCNPISGHNTLYWYLQNLGQGPELLIRYENEEAVDDSQLPKDRFSAERLKGVDSTLKIQPAELGDSAVYLCASSSRTFTGELFFGEGSRLTVL.

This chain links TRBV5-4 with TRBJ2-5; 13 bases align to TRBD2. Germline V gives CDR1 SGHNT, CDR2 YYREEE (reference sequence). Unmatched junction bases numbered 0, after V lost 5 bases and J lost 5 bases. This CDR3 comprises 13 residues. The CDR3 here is CASRTSGRETQYF. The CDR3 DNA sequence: TGTGCCAGCAGGACTAGCGGGAGGGAGACCCAGTACTTC. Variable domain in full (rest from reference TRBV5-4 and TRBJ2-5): ETGVTQSPTHLIKTRGQQVTLRCSSQSGHNTVSWYQQALGQGPQFIFQYYREEENGRGNFPPRFSGLQFPNYSSELNVNALELDDSALYLCASRTSGRETQYFGPGTRLLVL.

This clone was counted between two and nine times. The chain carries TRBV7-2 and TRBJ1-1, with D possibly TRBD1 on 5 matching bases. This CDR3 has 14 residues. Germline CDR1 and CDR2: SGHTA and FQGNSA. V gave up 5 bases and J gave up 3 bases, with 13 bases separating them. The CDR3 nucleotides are TGTGCCAGCAGCCGCAACTGGGGGGACACTGAAGCTTTCTTT. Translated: CASSRNWGDTEAFF.

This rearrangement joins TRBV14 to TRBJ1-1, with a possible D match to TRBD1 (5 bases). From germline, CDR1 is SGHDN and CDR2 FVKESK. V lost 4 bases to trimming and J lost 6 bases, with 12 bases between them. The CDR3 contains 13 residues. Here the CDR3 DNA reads TGTGCCAGCAGCCGATCGCAGGGCGCTGAAGCTTTCTTT. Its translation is CASSRSQGAEAFF.

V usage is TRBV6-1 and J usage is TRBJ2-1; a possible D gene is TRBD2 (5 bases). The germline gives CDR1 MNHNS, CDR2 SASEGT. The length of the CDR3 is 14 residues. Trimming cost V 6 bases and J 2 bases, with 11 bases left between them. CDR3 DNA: TGTGCCAGCAGCCGGGATGCTGCCTACAATGAGCAGTTCTTC. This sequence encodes CASSRDAAYNEQFF.